The clone carrying this T cell receptor (beta chain) has only a few counts. The record originates from a study of blood T cell repertoires in COVID-19. Overall study context: The United States, Italy and Spain supplied acute and convalescent COVID-19 samples. PBMCs, B-cell-depleted T cells, or T cells were the source of the cDNA or gDNA that made up the material.

This CDR3 has 15 residues. V shed 3 bases and J 3 bases; nucleotides not matched to a gene: 5. Germline assignment: CDR1 SGHAT and CDR2 FQDESV (reference sequence). In the original analysis: Amplification from reference gene primers served as the basis for estimated nucleated cell counts. This table comes from immunoSEQ multiplex PCR, and its TCRdb copy is limited to in-frame clones, with some not included. The V and J calls and the clone size are those of that table, but D and trimming were determined from the DNA. This sample has a few hundred thousand clones; about nine tenths occur once, and the top ten carry about 4.5%.

The J gene is TRBJ2-7, the V gene TRBV11-1; 10 bases are shared with TRBD1. The sample comprised peripheral blood. This TCR was sampled from a man aged 45-60 years with acute or convalescent COVID-19. The CDR3 protein is CASSFGQGGFYEQYF. Here the CDR3 DNA reads TGTGCCAGCAGCTTTGGACAGGGGGGCTTCTACGAGCAGTACTTC.